This T cell receptor (beta chain) was identified during a study of T cell responses to AZD1222 COVID-19 vaccine (TCRdb year 2021). With respect to the entire study: A total of approximately 230 trial participants underwent TCR sequencing, of whom around 200 received two doses of AZD1222 and about 25 received two doses of the MenACWY control vaccine. Trial participants were enrolled by age into 18-55, 56-69 and 70-plus year subgroups, with roughly 160, 29 and 62 TCR-sequenced participants respectively.

Taken with the paper, the label for time point translates to: baseline before first vaccination. Vaccinee samples were obtained from the UK trials COV001 and COV002, which included a single-blind randomized controlled phase 2/3 trial of AZD1222 (ChAdOx1 nCoV-19) in healthy adults. For TCRbeta chain sequencing, PBMC samples were collected from trial participants at day 0 and at day 28 after the second dose. The CDR3 regions of human TCRbeta chains were analyzed by immunosequencing. The authors processed their data as follows. Repertoire TCRs were matched against a reference library of SARS-CoV-2-specific TCRs generated with the MIRA antigen-specificity platform. Breadth was defined as the fraction of unique TCRs that were SARS-CoV-2-associated, and depth was defined as the fraction of total T cells that were SARS-CoV-2-associated. Each spike-specific TCR was assigned to its reactive spike region and to a CD4 or CD8 class using the MIRA data. Log10-transformed breadth and depth values were compared by one-way ANOVA with Sidak's multiple comparisons tests. The table was pulled from immuneACCESS by TCRdb, which kept in-frame rearrangements only. Such tables lose some clones; where checked, under half of the loss comes from unresolved V genes, and the rest has no known cause. From that table come the V and J calls and clone size; the DNA was used to work out D and trimming. The table held for this sample gives 150,000 or so clones. The ten most abundant clones make up about 2.2% of the sample.

Counted from cysteine to phenylalanine, this CDR3 has 18 amino acids. Only CDR3 DNA is held: 54 bases, read in frame from base 1. The V and J ends are trimmed by 0 bases and 4 bases, leaving 16 bases between them. Sequences LGHNA (CDR1) and YSLEER (CDR2) are obtained from the germline V gene. For this clone: It has no known antigen specificity.

What the authors observed across the whole study: Only a handful of AZD1222 recipients were SARS-CoV-2 seropositive at baseline, limiting conclusions about previously exposed vaccinees. No day 14 peak-response samples were available, so repertoires were characterized only after the peak T cell response. Reportedly, close to half of the unique spike-specific TCRs recognized epitopes lying outside the regions that are mutated in the B.1.351 and B.1.1.7 variants. After two AZD1222 doses, spike-specific TCR breadth and depth were significantly higher than at day 0 and than in MenACWY recipients. The 56-69-year group was small, and its depth increase did not reach significance, likely because of low power. Participants were mostly white British, with more females than males. The authors suggested clonal diversity may have been underestimated. Vaccine-associated CD4 TCRs spanned the whole spike protein, with dominant responses in regions 160-218 and 743-854.

The receptor was derived from an adult in good health. The rearranged segments are TRBV4-3 and TRBJ1-6; the D gene is unclear. The sequenced sample consisted of peripheral blood. The CDR3 region: CASSQDRFEHSYNSPLHF. The DNA sequence is as follows: TGCGCCAGCAGCCAAGATCGGTTTGAACACTCTTATAATTCACCCCTCCACTTT.